This is a list of T cell receptor beta chains from one sample in a study of CD8+ T cells in alopecia areata. Here immunoSEQ multiplex PCR was the method, and the copy in TCRdb shows in-frame clones only, minus some. Of 190,000 or so clones in the sample, 45% to 65% were seen once. Sample: CD4+ T cells sorted from blood, taken at week 4, from a patient treated with tofacitinib. Receptors were obtained from a human donor with alopecia areata. Both conserved end residues are part of each CDR3. A D gene is named only where the DNA matches it firmly. Expanded clones get a size class; other rows say once, few or many, or leave the size out.

clone_size	j_call	d_call	v_call	cdr3_aa	cdr3_nt
once	TRBJ2-7	NA	TRBV20-1	CSAPDGYEQYF	TGCAGTGCTCCGGACGGTTACGAGCAGTACTTC
few	TRBJ2-7	NA	TRBV29-1	CSVQSSGAEQYF	TGCAGCGTCCAATCGTCAGGGGCCGAGCAGTACTTC
NA	TRBJ1-4	TRBD1	TRBV4-1	CASSRDRVVEKLFF	TGCGCCAGCAGCCGGGACAGGGTTGTTGAAAAACTGTTTTTT
NA	TRBJ2-2	NA	TRBV29-1	CSVAKRGNTGELFF	TGCAGCGTCGCGAAGAGGGGCAACACCGGGGAGCTGTTTTTT
few	TRBJ1-1	NA	TRBV7-3	CASSSQGSEAFF	TGTGCCAGCAGCTCCCAGGGATCTGAAGCTTTCTTT
once	TRBJ1-1	NA	TRBV20-1	CSASRYTEAFF	TGCAGTGCTAGTCGGTACACTGAAGCTTTCTTT
NA	TRBJ1-4	NA	TRBV29-1	CSGGLREKLFF	TGCAGCGGGGGGCTGAGGGAAAAACTGTTTTTT
few	TRBJ2-7	NA	TRBV23-1	CASSQFVPGDCYEQYF	TGCGCCAGCAGTCAATTCGTCCCTGGGGATTGCTACGAGCAGTACTTC
once	TRBJ2-7	NA	TRBV7-9	CASSLVGGNEQYF	TGTGCCAGCAGCTTAGTTGGTGGGAACGAGCAGTACTTC
NA	TRBJ1-2	NA	TRBV14	CASSQWPEANYGYTF	TGTGCCAGCAGCCAATGGCCAGAGGCTAACTATGGCTACACCTTC
NA	TRBJ2-1	NA	TRBV7-8	CASSLVRGDSSYNEQFF	TGTGCCAGCAGCTTAGTCCGCGGGGATAGCTCCTACAATGAGCAGTTCTTC